The clone carrying this T cell receptor beta chain was observed a handful of times. It was with 60 Vbeta and 13 Jbeta primers that the PCR ran. TCRdb's copy holds only in-frame clones and misses some; the assay was immunoSEQ multiplex PCR. The sample carries 100,000 to 130,000 clones, about 80% recorded once. This sample is drawn from a study of cytomegalovirus exposure and HLA in healthy donors. The CDR3 has 17 amino acids. With 1 base clipped from V and 3 bases from J, the junction kept 9 bases outside the gene matches. CDR1 is SGHDT and CDR2 is YYEEEE in the germline V gene. Input material: PBMCs. This chain connects TRBV5-6 to TRBJ2-3, with TRBD2 matching over 9 bases. The sequence was obtained from a man under 40 in good health and CMV-seronegative. CDR3 in DNA: TGTGCCAGCAGCTTGAGTTGGCGGGGGGGCCTGACAGATACGCAGTATTTT. This gives the protein CASSLSWRGGLTDTQYF.